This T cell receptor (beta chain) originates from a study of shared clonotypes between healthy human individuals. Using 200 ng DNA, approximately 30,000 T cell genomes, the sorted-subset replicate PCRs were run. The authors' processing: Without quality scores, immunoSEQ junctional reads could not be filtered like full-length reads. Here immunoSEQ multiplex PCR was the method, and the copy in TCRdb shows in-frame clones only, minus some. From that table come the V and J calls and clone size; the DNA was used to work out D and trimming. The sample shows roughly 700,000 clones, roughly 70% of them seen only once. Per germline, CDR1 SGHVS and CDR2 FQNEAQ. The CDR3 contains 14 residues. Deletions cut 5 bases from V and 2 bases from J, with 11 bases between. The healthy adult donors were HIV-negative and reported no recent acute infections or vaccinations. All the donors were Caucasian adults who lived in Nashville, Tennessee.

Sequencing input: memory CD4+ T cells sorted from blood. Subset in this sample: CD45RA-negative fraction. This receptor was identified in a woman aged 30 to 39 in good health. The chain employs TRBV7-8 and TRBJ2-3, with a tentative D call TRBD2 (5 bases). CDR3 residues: CASSPPGITDTQYF. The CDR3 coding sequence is TGTGCCAGCAGCCCACCCGGGATCACAGATACGCAGTATTTT.